This T cell receptor beta chain comes out of a study of response to subunit inactivated influenza vaccine. One entry per CDR3 protein, called by TCRdb with MiXCR from the RT-PCR reads. This table holds over 150,000 distinct CDR3 sequences, about 10% found once. As for this clonotype: Its matching antigen is unknown.

The V and J ends lost 6 bases and 7 bases, in that order; junction bases with no gene match: 7. Germline V lookup: CDR1 LNHDA, CDR2 SQIVND (reference sequence). The CDR3 runs 16 residues. Study-wide points: Each seasonal influenza vaccination recruits few new T cells, the authors suggested.

This sequence joins TRBV19 and TRBJ2-1; TRBD2 matches at 15 bases. This TCR came from a man aged 50 to 69 who received an inactivated influenza vaccine. The sequences come from CD8+ T cells sorted from PBMCs, collected roughly 24 months after vaccination. In nucleotides, the CDR3 is TGTGCCAGTAGACCGGGACTAGCGGGAGGTGGTAATGAGCAGTTCTTC. This sequence encodes CASRPGLAGGGNEQFF.